This T cell receptor (beta chain) was captured in a study of blood T cell repertoires in COVID-19. As for the study in general: Collection of acute and convalescent COVID-19 samples took place in the United States, Italy and Spain. In each case, the material was cDNA or gDNA derived from T cells, B-cell-depleted T cells, or PBMCs.

Per the germline V gene, CDR1 is SGHAT and CDR2 is FQNNGV. This CDR3 is built from 14 residues. V shed 5 bases, J shed 2 bases, and the junction held 5 bases outside the gene matches. Authors' methods: Quantification of nucleated cells was approximated via reference gene primer amplification. The table came from immunoSEQ multiplex PCR; TCRdb's copy has only in-frame clones and leaves some out. Clone size and V and J calls were adopted from that table, with D and trimming inferred from the DNA. The sample holds about 250,000 clones, roughly 80% seen once. Source material: peripheral blood. V is TRBV11-2 and J is TRBJ2-7; the match to TRBD1 covers 8 bases. The sequence was collected from an older man with acute or convalescent COVID-19. The CDR3 DNA follows: TGTGCCAGCAGCCAGGGGGCTTTAGCCTACGAGCAGTACTTC. Amino acids: CASSQGALAYEQYF.